The sequence of this T cell receptor (beta chain) was determined in a study of CD8+ T cells in alopecia areata. Isolation of CD4+ and CD8+ T cells from PBMCs was achieved by sorting. TCR sequencing used cDNA made by reverse transcription of extracted RNA. The assay was immunoSEQ multiplex PCR, and TCRdb's table has in-frame clones only and misses some. Altogether about 150,000 clones are present, about three fifths being singletons, with the ten largest covering about 40%. This clone was counted a few times. What it binds is unknown. Points from the study as a whole: Among the cells sequenced in scalp samples are also the resident alphabeta T cells of normal skin. Patients displayed less clarity in TCR sharing than mice, a finding possibly related to HLA. Relative to normal scalp, lesional scalp, especially alopecia totalis/universalis, showed higher clonality.

CDR3 length: 15 amino acids. Deletions cut 0 bases from V and 6 bases from J, with 12 bases between. Germline CDR1 reads SGHRS; CDR2 reads YFSETQ. Specimen: CD8+ T cells sorted from blood. V and J are TRBV5-1 and TRBJ1-4; no definite D call. The clonotype was recovered from a human donor in good health. The CDR3 reads CASSLDVGRDEKLFF. CDR3 sequence (DNA): TGCGCCAGCAGCTTGGATGTGGGCCGCGATGAAAAACTGTTTTTT.